The clone carrying this TCR beta chain is labeled medium-sized. The CDR3 loop spans 12 amino acids. Trimming stripped 5 bases from V and 0 bases from J, with 3 bases between. The germline V gene encodes CDR1 LGHNT and CDR2 FRNRAP. These data come from a study of OX40 agonist ivuxolimab in advanced cancers. About the research overall: Ivuxolimab is an agonistic anti-OX40 (CD134) antibody, and patients were treated with it.

Assay: immunoSEQ multiplex PCR; the TCRdb copy retains only in-frame clones and omits some. The sample lists about 46,000 clones, 70% to 85% occurring once. V usage is TRBV12-5 and J usage is TRBJ2-3; no definite D call. This receptor was identified in an adult with an advanced solid tumor such as melanoma, head and neck, liver or kidney cancer. The sample here was CD4+ or CD8+ T cells sorted from blood, taken in a trial of the OX40 agonist ivuxolimab. As DNA, the CDR3 is TGTGCTAGTGGTACAAGCACAGATACGCAGTATTTT. This encodes CASGTSTDTQYF.